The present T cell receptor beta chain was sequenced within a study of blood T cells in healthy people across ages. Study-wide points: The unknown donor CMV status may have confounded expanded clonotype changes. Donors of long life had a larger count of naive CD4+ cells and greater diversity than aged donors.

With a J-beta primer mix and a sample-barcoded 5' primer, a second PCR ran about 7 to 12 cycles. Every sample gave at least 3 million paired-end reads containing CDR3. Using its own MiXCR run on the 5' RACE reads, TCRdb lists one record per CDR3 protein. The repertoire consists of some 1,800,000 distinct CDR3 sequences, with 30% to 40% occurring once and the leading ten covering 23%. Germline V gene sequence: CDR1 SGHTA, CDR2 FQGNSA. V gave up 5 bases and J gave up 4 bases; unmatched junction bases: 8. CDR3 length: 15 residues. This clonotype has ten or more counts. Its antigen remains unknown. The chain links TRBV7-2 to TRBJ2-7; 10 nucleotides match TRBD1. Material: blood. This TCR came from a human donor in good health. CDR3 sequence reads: CASSAGTGEGYEQYF. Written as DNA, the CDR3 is TGTGCCAGCAGCGCCGGGACAGGGGAAGGGTACGAGCAGTACTTC.